Listed here are 5 T cell receptor beta chains from one sample, sequenced in a study of vaccination effects on CD4 cells after COVID-19. The protocol was immunoSEQ multiplex PCR, while the TCRdb copy is restricted to in-frame clones and leaves out a portion. The table has 65,000 to 90,000 clones, 78% seen once. ViraFEST expansion of antigen-specific CD4+ T cells with viral peptide pools preceded sequencing. Following 10 days of culture, CD4+ T cells were isolated. Each vaccine recipient was nucleocapsid antibody negative and had no prior SARS-CoV-2 infection. Their antigen targets remain unknown. The starting material was CD4+ T cells from PBMCs cultured with SARS-CoV-2 spike peptides, obtained before COVID-19 vaccination. These receptors all come from a human donor who received a COVID-19 vaccine.

The table lists this clone with a few counts. CDR3 nucleotides: TGTGCCAGCAGCTTAGCTGGGATCTGGGATGGCTACACCTTC. It is translated as CASSLAGIWDGYTF. This chain uses TRBV7-9 with TRBJ1-2, with D uncertain. This CDR3 region has 14 residues. Germline CDR1 is SEHNR and CDR2 is FQNEAQ (reference sequence). Trimming removed 0 bases at V and 6 bases at J, with 11 bases between.

The rearrangement links TRBV5-1 to TRBJ1-3; D not resolved. This CDR3 has 13 amino acids. The ends were cut back, 4 bases at V and 3 bases at J, with 8 bases in the middle. Germline CDR1 reads SGHRS; CDR2 reads YFSETQ. CDR3 DNA sequence: TGCGCCAGCAGCCCGTTAAGTGGAAACACCATATATTTT. Its protein product is CASSPLSGNTIYF.

This chain connects TRBV6-6 to TRBJ2-3, with a possible D match to TRBD2 (5 bases). CDR1 and CDR2 from the germline V gene are MNHNY and SVGAGI (reference sequence). V was cut by 6 bases and J by 4 bases, with 11 bases left in between. The CDR3 extends over 13 amino acids. Here the CDR3 reads CASSLRDSDTQYF. The CDR3 DNA follows: TGTGCCAGCAGCCTTCGGGATTCAGATACGCAGTATTTT.

The V call is TRBV5-1, the J call TRBJ1-1; D unclear. From germline, CDR1 is SGHRS and CDR2 YFSETQ. The CDR3 consists of 14 residues. Trimming took 1 base from V and 7 from J, leaving 14 bases between them. The CDR3 spells CASSLMLDLNEAFF. CDR3 DNA: TGCGCCAGCAGCTTGATGCTGGATTTAAATGAAGCTTTCTTT.

This chain connects TRBV7-3 to TRBJ2-3, with D possibly being TRBD1 (6 bases). The V end was cut by 5 bases, the J end by 2 bases, with 11 bases between. From germline, CDR1 is SGHTA and CDR2 FQGTGA. CDR3 length equals 14 residues. In DNA, the CDR3 is TGTGCCAGCAGCCCGGGACACAACACAGATACGCAGTATTTT. Amino acid sequence: CASSPGHNTDTQYF.